This T cell receptor (beta chain) was sequenced for a study of T-cell reconstitution after alpha-beta-depleted transplantation in children. Broader study findings: When one year had passed after transplant, most T-cell counts and diversity came from newly produced T cells. Several hundred expanded graft clones reportedly gave rise to the alpha-beta T cells present about two months after transplant.

This clonotype was counted ten times or more. Its antigen is undetermined. Unique molecular identifiers were built into the TCRbeta library. TCRdb redid the calling of the PCR reads with MiXCR, one entry per CDR3 protein. The top ten hold roughly 2.5% of the sample, which has 200,000 to 300,000 distinct CDR3 sequences, around 25% seen once. The material was PBMCs, obtained before TCRalphabeta/CD19-depleted stem cell transplant. The receptor's source is a girl aged 2-15 years with Fanconi anemia, due to receive a stem cell transplant.

CDR3 protein: CASSTANYGYTF. CDR3 coding DNA: TGTGCCAGTTCAACCGCTAACTATGGCTACACCTTC. V usage is TRBV12-3 or TRBV12-4 and J usage is TRBJ1-2; D ambiguous. V dropped 9 bases and J dropped 0 bases, with 8 bases sitting between them. The CDR3 covers 12 residues.